Listed here are 16 T cell receptor beta chains from one sample, sequenced in a study of T cell clonotyping in hematopoietic cell transplantation. The data were produced by immunoSEQ multiplex PCR, yet TCRdb's version contains in-frame clones alone and is incomplete. The table includes about 36,000 clones, over 75% detected once. The sample taken for sequencing was peripheral blood mononuclear cells. The receptors derive from a woman between 40 and 55 years old in good health. Some clones in this sample may be carry-over from other donors' samples.

This clone was observed a few times. J is TRBJ1-5 and V is TRBV7-2; 11 nucleotides align to TRBD1. The CDR3 contains 15 residues. Losses at the gene ends were 4 bases for V and 7 bases for J; bases not matched to a gene: 6. CDR1 is SGHTA and CDR2 is FQGNSA in the germline V gene. The CDR3 protein is CASSSGTGGFQPQHF. Written as DNA, the CDR3 is TGTGCCAGCAGCTCCGGGACAGGGGGTTTCCAGCCCCAGCATTTT.

The V call is TRBV5-1, the J call TRBJ1-5; 8 bases match TRBD1. The CDR3 has 14 residues. The junction had 9 bases not matched to a gene; V was cut back by 6 bases and J by 7 bases. In germline, CDR1 is SGHRS, CDR2 YFSETQ. Written as DNA, the CDR3 is TGCGCCAGCAAGGTTTCGACAGGGGAACAGCCCCAGCATTTT. It translates to CASKVSTGEQPQHF.

The gene calls are TRBV7-3 and TRBJ2-1; D is perhaps TRBD1 or TRBD2 (6 bases each). This CDR3 is built from 17 residues. Germline V gives CDR1 SGHTA, CDR2 FQGTGA. V lost 5 bases to trimming and J lost 10 bases, with 27 bases between them. This CDR3 reads CASSPLPGDSAMGEQFF. Written as DNA, the CDR3 is TGTGCCAGCAGCCCACTTCCAGGGGACTCCGCTATGGGCGAGCAGTTCTTC.

This clone showed up just a few times. The chain is built from TRBV18 and TRBJ1-2; unclear D gene. The germline CDR1 and CDR2 sequences are KGHSH and LQKENI. V was pared by 7 bases and J by 6 bases, with 12 bases between. CDR3 size: 12 residues. CDR3 region: CASLSRGDGYTF. The CDR3 DNA reads as TGTGCCAGCTTGTCACGGGGAGATGGCTACACCTTC. Full variable domain (outside the CDR3, taken from reference TRBV18 and TRBJ1-2): NAGVMQNPRHLVRRRGQEARLRCSPMKGHSHVYWYRQLPEEGLKFMVYLQKENIIDESGMPKERFSAEFPKEGPSILRIQQVVRGDSAAYFCASLSRGDGYTFGSGTRLTVV.

This sequence joins TRBV28 and TRBJ2-7; the D is unclear. V lost 4 bases and J lost 0, with 16 bases in between. This CDR3 spans 16 amino acids. Germline V gene sequence: CDR1 MDHEN, CDR2 SYDVKM. The CDR3 loop is CASSSVGRQSSYEQYF. The DNA for the CDR3 is TGTGCCAGCAGTTCGGTGGGCAGGCAGAGCTCCTACGAGCAGTACTTC.

As for this clone: Relative to the germline gene, one junction end is altered; a read error may explain this. The V and J genes are TRBV7-9 and TRBJ1-1; the D gene is possibly TRBD1 (5 bases). CDR3 size: 13 residues. Per germline, CDR1 SEHNR and CDR2 FQNEAQ (reference sequence). CDR3 region: CASSLLPDTEAFF. In nucleotides, the CDR3 is TGTGCCAGCAGCTTACTCCCGGACACCGAAGCTTTCTTT.

The chain has TRBV29-1 and TRBJ1-2, with a weak D call TRBD1 (5 bases). CDR3 length equals 13 residues. Trimming shortened V by 4 bases and J by 5 bases, and 14 bases separated the two germline ends. The germline CDR1 and CDR2 sequences are SQVTM and ANQGSEA. The CDR3 loop reads CSVAGTEVYGYTF. In DNA, the CDR3 is TGCAGCGTTGCCGGGACGGAGGTTTATGGCTACACCTTC.

CDR3 DNA: TGTGCCTGGAGTGTACAGGCCCGGGATTACAATGAGCAGTTCTTC. This sequence encodes CAWSVQARDYNEQFF. This chain joins TRBV30 and TRBJ2-1; D may be TRBD1 or TRBD2 (5 bases each). The CDR3 consists of 15 residues. CDR1 and CDR2 from the germline V gene are GTSNPN and SVGIG (reference sequence). V was cut by 0 bases and J by 4 bases, with 13 bases left in between.

This rearrangement joins TRBV6-4 to TRBJ2-3; 7 nucleotides match TRBD2. Per the germline V gene, CDR1 is MRHNA and CDR2 is SNTAGT. The CDR3 extends over 17 amino acids. V lost 2 bases to trimming and J lost 2 bases; unmatched junction nucleotides: 10. DNA for the CDR3: TGTGCCAGCAGTGACAGAGGGGAGGGCAGTCCCACAGATACGCAGTATTTT. Encoded protein: CASSDRGEGSPTDTQYF.

This clone showed up just a few times. The chain employs TRBV2 and TRBJ2-1; D is possibly TRBD2 (5 bases). Germline CDR1 and CDR2: SNHLY and FYNNEI. V was shortened by 2 bases and J by 13 bases, with 9 bases between the two germline ends. There are 11 residues in the CDR3. The CDR3 nucleotides read TGTGCCAGCAGTGAAACGAGGGATCAGTTCTTC. Amino acid sequence: CASSETRDQFF.

The rearrangement links TRBV5-1 to TRBJ2-7, with D perhaps assigned TRBD1 or TRBD2 (5 bases each). The CDR3 contains 16 residues. The V and J ends lost 1 base and 4 bases respectively, with 18 bases between them. Germline lookup yields CDR1 SGHRS and CDR2 YFSETQ. CDR3 sequence (DNA): TGCGCCAGCAGCTTGCCTCCGGGACGGAACGATTACGAGCAGTACTTC. Protein product: CASSLPPGRNDYEQYF.

The chain couples TRBV25-1 to TRBJ2-2; perhaps TRBD1 as D (5 bases). Germline CDR1 is MGHDK and CDR2 is SYGVNS. Deletions cut 2 bases from V and 5 bases from J, with 12 bases between. The CDR3 is 15 amino acids. The DNA for the CDR3 is TGTGCCAGCAGTGAAGTGGAGACAGTTACCGGGGAGCTGTTTTTT. It translates to CASSEVETVTGELFF.

The chain has TRBV6-6 and TRBJ2-1; TRBD2 agrees at 9 bases. The CDR3 extends over 16 amino acids. CDR1 MNHNY and CDR2 SVGAGI come from the germline V gene (reference sequence). Trimming removed 6 bases from V and 0 bases from J; junction bases left unmatched: 6. CDR3 coding DNA: TGTGCCAGCAGGACGACTAGCGGAGGCTCCTACAATGAGCAGTTCTTC. This gives the protein CASRTTSGGSYNEQFF.

CDR3 in amino acids: CASVSQGVDTEAFF. The CDR3 coding sequence is TGTGCCAGCGTTAGTCAGGGGGTCGACACTGAAGCTTTCTTT. The V and J genes are TRBV28 and TRBJ1-1; 7 nucleotides match TRBD1. Germline CDR1 and CDR2: MDHEN and SYDVKM. The CDR3 length is 14 residues. Trimming took 8 bases from V and 3 from J; bases not matched to a gene: 9.

The rearrangement joins TRBV10-3 to TRBJ2-1, with 8 bases matching TRBD2. Germline CDR1 ENHRY, CDR2 SYGVKD. The J segment lost 2 bases and the V segment lost 8 bases, leaving 8 bases of the junction unmatched. CDR3 length: 15 amino acids. CDR3 sequence (DNA): TGTGCCATCCGTCCGAGCGGGAGTACCTACAATGAGCAGTTCTTC. Translated: CAIRPSGSTYNEQFF.

This sequence joins TRBV10-1 and TRBJ1-5; D is unresolved. CDR1 and CDR2 (germline): WNHNN, SYGVQD (reference sequence). The CDR3 covers 16 residues. With 4 bases removed from V and 0 bases from J, the gap between germline ends came to 13 bases. CDR3 protein: CASSGFRAYSNQPQHF. In nucleotides, the CDR3 is TGCGCCAGCAGTGGCTTCCGGGCCTATAGCAATCAGCCCCAGCATTTT.